In this sample, the clone carrying this T cell receptor (beta chain) turned up a few times. No antigen is known for it. This entry belongs to a study of Ad26.COV2.S vaccination and SARS-CoV-2 variants. The overall study: The study gave Ad26.COV2.S intramuscularly, once or twice 56 days apart.

V lost 10 bases and J lost 3, with 15 bases in between. The germline CDR1 and CDR2 sequences are MNHEY and SVGAGI. This CDR3 spans 13 amino acids. General study points: Using TCR breadth and depth analyses may have led to underestimated total T cell responses. People who got the vaccine or the placebo had similar non-spike TCR breadth.

Assay: immunoSEQ multiplex PCR; the TCRdb copy retains only in-frame clones and omits some. Of some 370,000 clones listed, roughly 80% are singletons. Noted treatment: some 19 received Ad26.COV2.S at low or high dose, single or two shots; 5 received placebo; per-sample allocation not given. Repertoires come from day 63 after the first vaccine or placebo injection. This TCR was sampled from a person aged 18-65 years who received the Ad26.COV2.S COVID-19 vaccine or a placebo. The sequences come from peripheral blood, collected in a trial of Ad26.COV2.S vaccine versus placebo. The chain couples TRBV6-5 to TRBJ1-1; D is uncertain. The chain's CDR3 is CATRGFGDTEAFF. The CDR3 nucleotides read TGTGCCACCCGGGGATTTGGGGACACTGAAGCTTTCTTT.